This T cell receptor beta chain stems from a study of T cells after posttransplantation cyclophosphamide. Study outcomes and limitations: Tissue-infiltrating T cells from skin or gut overlapped little with blood T cells. TRB clonality was highly associated with recipient CMV seropositivity and reactivation. Donor CD8+ memory clones often dominated recipient blood repertoires at later times.

V was pared by 3 bases and J by 1 base, with 12 bases between. CDR3 length equals 15 residues. The germline V gene has CDR1 SGHTA and CDR2 FQGTGA. TCRdb keeps only in-frame clones here, not all; method: immunoSEQ multiplex PCR. This repertoire holds 25,000 to 30,000 clones, and none appear only once. The related graft donor's blood sample was taken on the day of bone marrow donation. This clone was picked up many times. The target antigen is unknown. The TCR comes from an older woman in good health, CMV-negative, and a related stem cell transplant donor. The chain has TRBV7-3 and TRBJ1-1; possible D gene TRBD1, 5 bases. Sequenced input: PBMCs. The chain's CDR3 is CASSLGPTGNTEAFF. The CDR3 DNA follows: TGTGCCAGCAGCTTGGGGCCCACCGGGAACACTGAAGCTTTCTTT.